The 13 T cell receptor beta chains listed next were all sequenced from one sample in a study of T-cell memory formation after mild COVID-19. TCRdb ran MiXCR on the 5' RACE reads and lists one entry per CDR3 protein. Here the sample spans 170,000 or so distinct CDR3 sequences, over 20% being singletons. The sample taken for sequencing was PBMCs or a T cell subset sorted from them (not recorded which). Source of these receptors: an adult woman who had mild COVID-19 (a few samples of this study predate the infection). Cell type and time point are not known.

A word on this clonotype: One end of the junction varies from germline; a read error may be responsible. The V and J genes are TRBV5-1 and TRBJ2-1; D remains ambiguous. Germline loops: CDR1 SGHRS, CDR2 YFSETQ. CDR3 length: 13 residues. CDR3 amino acids: CASSLVAWGEQFF. CDR3 DNA sequence: TGCGCCAGCAGTTTGGTAGCTTGGGGTGAGCAGTTCTTC.

This clonotype has a handful of counts. The chain joins TRBV6-5 to TRBJ2-3; 8 positions agree with TRBD2. With V trimmed by 6 bases and J by 4 bases, 6 bases remained unmatched. Germline assignment: CDR1 MNHEY and CDR2 SVGAGI. The CDR3 consists of 14 residues. The CDR3, as DNA: TGTGCCAGCAGCCGCGGGGGGCCCGCAGATACGCAGTATTTT. Encoded protein: CASSRGGPADTQYF.

The chain couples TRBV10-3 to TRBJ1-3; 8 nucleotides align to TRBD1. After removal of 3 bases from V and 0 bases from J, the junction contained 4 bases not matched to a gene. The germline gives CDR1 ENHRY, CDR2 SYGVKD. The CDR3 runs 16 residues. CDR3 protein: CAISDGQGYSGNTIYF. The CDR3 coding sequence is TGTGCCATCAGTGACGGACAGGGCTACTCTGGAAACACCATATATTTT.

This clonotype has just one count. Mismatch with germline at one junction end may stem from a read error. V gene TRBV5-5 combines with J gene TRBJ1-2; TRBD1 agrees at 9 bases. Germline CDR1 and CDR2: SGHKS and YYEKEE (reference sequence). The CDR3 length is 13 residues. The DNA for the CDR3 is TGTGCCAGCAGATTGGACAGGGGCGATGGCTACACCTTC. Protein sequence: CASRLDRGDGYTF.

This clonotype has more than one count but fewer than ten. The V call is TRBV7-9, the J call TRBJ1-2, with D tentatively TRBD1 (5 bases). Germline V gives CDR1 SEHNR, CDR2 FQNEAQ (reference sequence). This CDR3 region has 14 residues. V was clipped by 1 base and J by 4 bases, with 10 bases between them. DNA for the CDR3: TGTGCCAGCAGCTTAGGTGGGACCCTCTATGGCTACACCTTC. Translated, it gives CASSLGGTLYGYTF.

V is TRBV29-1 and J is TRBJ2-7; TRBD1 matches 11 bases. CDR1 SQVTM and CDR2 ANQGSEA come from the germline V gene. Trimming at V came to 3 bases and at J to 3 bases, leaving 4 bases not matched to a gene. There are 14 residues in the CDR3. The CDR3 loop reads CSVDPGTGGYEQYF. In DNA form, the CDR3 reads TGCAGCGTTGATCCCGGGACAGGGGGCTACGAGCAGTACTTC.

The J gene is TRBJ2-3, the V gene TRBV2; D gene ambiguous. CDR1 and CDR2 (germline): SNHLY, FYNNEI. The V gene lost 7 bases and the J gene lost 1 base, with 9 bases spanning the gap. CDR3 length: 13 amino acids. CDR3 in DNA: TGTGCCAGCACGGACGAGGGCACAGATACGCAGTATTTT. Translating it yields CASTDEGTDTQYF.

The rearrangement joins TRBV21-1 to TRBJ2-2; TRBD1, the D gene given by the table, was not confirmed from the DNA. TRBV21-1 is a known pseudogene. The CDR3 runs to 17 residues. The CDR3 sequence is CASSKGGRPLNTGELFF. In DNA form, the CDR3 reads TGTGCCAGCAGCAAAGGGGGGAGACCGCTGAACACCGGGGAGCTGTTTTTT.

The rearrangement joins TRBV15 to TRBJ1-6; D gene unclear. Germline values: CDR1 LNHNV, CDR2 YYDKDF (reference sequence). The CDR3 is made up of 14 amino acids. Trimming cost V 3 bases and J 4 bases, with 7 bases left between them. CDR3 coding DNA: TGTGCCACCAGCAGGACGGAGTATAATTCACCCCTCCACTTT. Its protein product is CATSRTEYNSPLHF.

Ten or more counts support this clonotype. V gene TRBV11-2 combines with J gene TRBJ2-7; D is unresolved. Looked up from germline, CDR1 is SGHAT and CDR2 is FQNNGV. V was cut by 5 bases and J by 10 bases, with 15 bases left in between. This CDR3 has 12 residues. The CDR3 DNA is TGTGCCAGCAGCCCGACTCTACGAGAACAGTACTTC. As protein: CASSPTLREQYF.

The V gene is TRBV7-8, the J gene TRBJ2-3, with 9 bases that match TRBD2. Germline trimming cut 5 bases from V and 4 bases from J; bases unmatched to any gene: 13. Germline V lookup: CDR1 SGHVS, CDR2 FQNEAQ. The CDR3 consists of 17 residues. The CDR3 DNA follows: TGTGCCAGCAGCCCAGAGCGGGCGGGAGGGCCCCCAGATACGCAGTATTTT. Translated, it gives CASSPERAGGPPDTQYF. Full variable domain (remainder filled in from reference TRBV7-8 and TRBJ2-3): GAGVSQSPRYKVAKRGQDVALRCDPISGHVSLFWYQQALGQGPEFLTYFQNEAQLDKSGLPSDRFFAERPEGSVSTLKIQRTQQEDSAVYLCASSPERAGGPPDTQYFGPGTRLTVL.

In this sample, this clonotype turned up a few times. V usage is TRBV4-1 and J usage is TRBJ1-3; D ambiguous. The V gene's germline CDR1 is MGHRA and CDR2 YSYEKL. V was cut by 3 bases and J by 0 bases, with 3 bases left in between. The length of the CDR3 is 13 residues. The CDR3 nucleotides read TGCGCCAGCAGCCAGACCTCTGGAAACACCATATATTTT. This translates into CASSQTSGNTIYF.

This clonotype has only a few counts. The chain has TRBV5-1 and TRBJ2-2; TRBD1 matches 7 bases. This CDR3 has 15 residues. CDR1 and CDR2 from the germline V gene are SGHRS and YFSETQ. Germline trimming cut 4 bases from V and 0 bases from J; bases unmatched to any gene: 3. As DNA, the CDR3 is TGCGCCAGCAGCGCGACAGGGCCGAACACCGGGGAGCTGTTTTTT. Encoded protein: CASSATGPNTGELFF.